This TCR beta chain is from a study of blood T cell repertoires in COVID-19. Study-level background: Samples came from the United States, Italy and Spain, spanning acute and convalescent COVID-19. From T cells, B-cell-depleted T cells, or PBMCs came the material, which was cDNA or gDNA.

The CDR3 spans 14 residues. Germline CDR1 LGHDT, CDR2 YNNKEL (reference sequence). With V trimmed by 4 bases and J by 11 bases, 11 bases remained unmatched. As originally analysed: Reference gene primer amplification gave nucleated cell count estimates. Profiling relied on immunoSEQ multiplex PCR, and the TCRdb table lists in-frame clones only, not all of them. V, J and clone size derive from that table, while D and trimming were established from the DNA sequence. The table includes 30,000 to 40,000 clones, around 87% detected once. The receptor's source is a man older than 75 with active COVID-19. Sequencing was done on a sample of peripheral blood. The V call is TRBV3-1 (or the pseudogene TRBV3-2), the J call TRBJ1-1; 9 bases align to TRBD1. The CDR3 sequence: CASSLLRDRAIAFF. The CDR3 DNA sequence: TGTGCCAGCAGCCTCCTCCGGGACAGGGCCATCGCTTTCTTT.